This passage covers 19 T cell receptor beta chains from one sample sequenced in a study of T cells after yellow fever vaccination (dated by TCRdb to the late 2010s). The library relied on 5' RACE. Sequenced on an Illumina NovaSeq 6000. TCRdb handled the public reads itself, with Q25 trimming in fastp and clone calling in MiXCR, and kept productive beta chains. Rows are unified per CDR3 protein, each entry keeping the most common DNA and genes. In this sample the table shows about 330,000 distinct CDR3 sequences, roughly 4% of which occur a single time. The ten largest clones represent about 22% of the sample. According to the study, the label for this sample's treatment or condition signals: live attenuated yellow fever vaccine strain. The sample consisted of PBMCs, taken 5 days after the yellow fever booster vaccination. All receptors derive from a man between 18 and 35 years old who received the YFV17D yellow fever vaccine.

This clonotype occurred a few times. The CDR3 DNA sequence: TGTGCCAGCAGCGAGACAGGGAACACTGAAGCTTTCTTT. Translation: CASSETGNTEAFF. The rearrangement joins TRBV7-9 to TRBJ1-1; D might be TRBD1 (6 bases). The CDR3 contains 13 residues. The germline gives CDR1 SEHNR, CDR2 FQNEAQ (reference sequence). Trimming pared 5 bases from V and 1 base from J, leaving 8 bases between. The full variable domain, rest sourced from reference TRBV7-9 and TRBJ1-1, is DTGVSQNPRHKITKRGQNVTFRCDPISEHNRLYWYRQTLGQGPEFLTYFQNEAQLEKSRLLSDRFSAERPKGSFSTLEIQRTEQGDSAMYLCASSETGNTEAFFGQGTRLTVV.

This clonotype was seen ten or more times. J is TRBJ2-1 and V is TRBV5-1; 10 positions match TRBD2. The CDR3 is made up of 15 amino acids. Germline V gene data show CDR1 as SGHRS and CDR2 as YFSETQ. Trimming took 1 base from V and 6 from J; bases not matched to a gene: 4. This CDR3 reads CASSLTSGASNEQFF. The CDR3 DNA follows: TGCGCCAGCAGCTTGACTAGCGGGGCAAGCAATGAGCAGTTCTTC.

This clonotype was seen more than once but under ten times. This chain links TRBV20-1 with TRBJ2-5; D unclear. Germline V gene data show CDR1 as DFQATT and CDR2 as SNEGSKA (reference sequence). This CDR3 region has 13 residues. V shed 3 bases and J shed 5 bases, with 13 bases lying between them. This chain's CDR3 is CSARSYLSETQYF. The CDR3 DNA reads TGCAGTGCTAGGTCCTACCTGAGCGAGACCCAGTACTTC.

The genes are TRBV7-2 and TRBJ1-3; D gene ambiguous. The germline V and J ends were trimmed by 6 bases and 3 bases, with 15 bases remaining between them. Germline-derived CDR1 and CDR2 are SGHTA and FQGNSA. The CDR3 totals 15 residues. The CDR3 spells CASSRGGIRGNTIYF. DNA of the CDR3: TGTGCCAGCAGTCGGGGAGGAATCCGTGGAAACACCATATATTTT.

This chain connects TRBV5-1 to TRBJ1-2; 8 bases map to TRBD1. V shed 4 bases, J shed 4 bases, and the junction held 15 bases outside the gene matches. The germline V gene has CDR1 SGHRS and CDR2 YFSETQ. This CDR3 is built from 17 residues. Here the CDR3 DNA reads TGCGCCAGCAGCGCGAGGATTGGACAGGGACTACTCTATGGCTACACCTTC. Residues: CASSARIGQGLLYGYTF. Looking up the rest from reference TRBV5-1 and TRBJ1-2 gives the full variable domain: KAGVTQTPRYLIKTRGQQVTLSCSPISGHRSVSWYQQTPGQGLQFLFEYFSETQRNKGNFPGRFSGRQFSNSRSEMNVSTLELGDSALYLCASSARIGQGLLYGYTFGSGTRLTVV.

In its sample, this clonotype was seen a few times. This sequence joins TRBV5-4 and TRBJ1-6, with D perhaps TRBD1 (6 bases). The CDR3 runs 15 residues. The germline V gene encodes CDR1 SGHNT and CDR2 YYREEE (reference sequence). V was clipped by 0 bases and J by 9 bases, with 13 bases between them. CDR3 coding DNA: TGTGCCAGCAGCTTGGAATCACAGGGAGTTTCACCCCTCCACTTT. It specifies CASSLESQGVSPLHF.

This clonotype has only a few counts. V is TRBV29-1 and J is TRBJ1-1; D not certain. CDR1 SQVTM and CDR2 ANQGSEA come from the germline V gene. The CDR3 covers 14 residues. Trimming removed 6 bases at V and 5 bases at J, with 19 bases between. CDR3 residues: CSVASLIGVTEAFF. The CDR3 region has the DNA TGCAGCGTCGCCTCGTTGATCGGGGTGACTGAAGCTTTCTTT.

This clonotype was detected ten times or more. The chain employs TRBV21-1 and TRBJ1-4; the D segment call TRBD1 is taken from the table without a DNA check. TRBV21-1 is classified as a pseudogene. The CDR3 consists of 15 residues. CDR3 in amino acids: CASSPRDRGNEKLFF. DNA for the CDR3: TGTGCCAGCAGCCCCAGGGACAGGGGTAATGAAAAACTGTTTTTT.

V and J are TRBV5-1 and TRBJ2-5; no firm D call. Germline V gene sequence: CDR1 SGHRS, CDR2 YFSETQ. Trimming removed 3 bases at V and 1 base at J, with 7 bases between. The CDR3 runs 13 residues. CDR3 sequence (DNA): TGCGCCAGCAGCTCGCCCCCCCAAGAGACCCAGTACTTC. Its protein is CASSSPPQETQYF.

This clonotype was detected a few times. V and J are TRBV5-5 and TRBJ2-3; D gene unclear. CDR1 and CDR2 from the germline V gene are SGHKS and YYEKEE (reference sequence). The V gene lost 4 bases and the J gene lost 0 bases, with 12 bases spanning the gap. This CDR3 has 15 amino acids. The CDR3 DNA reads as TGTGCCAGCAGCGTCTTAACCCCGAGCACAGATACGCAGTATTTT. This translates into CASSVLTPSTDTQYF.

The chain links TRBV3-1 to TRBJ2-5; D is ambiguous. Deletions cut 7 bases from V and 3 bases from J, with 9 bases between. Germline V gives CDR1 LGHDT, CDR2 YNNKEL (reference sequence). The CDR3 loop spans 12 amino acids. CDR3 in DNA: TGTGCCAGCAACTGGGCAGAAGAGACCCAGTACTTC. Translated, it gives CASNWAEETQYF.

The chain has TRBV5-1 and TRBJ2-4, with TRBD2 identical over 7 bases. Germline CDR1 is SGHRS and CDR2 is YFSETQ. This CDR3 is 15 amino acids long. The V gene end was trimmed by 7 bases and the J gene end by 3 bases; junction bases not matched to a gene: 10. CDR3 residues: CASSEGGLVKNIQYF. CDR3 nucleotide sequence: TGCGCCAGCTCCGAGGGAGGGTTGGTCAAAAACATTCAGTACTTC.

The chain uses TRBV29-1 and TRBJ2-1; 8 positions match TRBD1. The CDR3 runs 14 residues. V trimming: 8 bases; J trimming: 0 bases; junction bases outside the gene matches: 6. Germline loops: CDR1 SQVTM, CDR2 ANQGSEA. The CDR3 protein is CSLGTGYSYNEQFF. In DNA form, the CDR3 reads TGCAGCCTGGGGACAGGTTACTCCTACAATGAGCAGTTCTTC.

V usage is TRBV7-9 and J usage is TRBJ1-2; tentatively, D is TRBD1 (6 bases). This CDR3 spans 17 amino acids. V lost 5 bases, J lost 6 bases, and 25 bases lay in between. Germline V gives CDR1 SEHNR, CDR2 FQNEAQ (reference sequence). The chain's CDR3 is CASSAWTDQRFLHGYTF. As DNA, the CDR3 is TGTGCCAGCAGCGCGTGGACAGATCAGCGGTTCCTGCATGGCTACACCTTC.

Many counts were recorded for this clonotype. The rearrangement uses TRBV11-3 and TRBJ2-5; 8 bases map to TRBD2. The germline V gene encodes CDR1 SGHNT and CDR2 YENEEA. CDR3 length: 14 residues. Trimming took 6 bases from V and 2 from J; bases not matched to a gene: 5. CDR3 nucleotides: TGTGCCAGCAGTTCGGGGGGGGCACAAGAGACCCAGTACTTC. Its translation: CASSSGGAQETQYF.

The chain joins TRBV7-3 to TRBJ2-6; D is unclear. Germline V gives CDR1 SGHTA, CDR2 FQGTGA. Deletions cut 2 bases from V and 1 base from J, with 6 bases between. The CDR3 is made up of 15 amino acids. CDR3 DNA: TGTGCCAGCAGCTTAGTGGCTTCTGGGGCCAACGTCCTGACTTTC. This gives the protein CASSLVASGANVLTF.

This clonotype was detected many times. This rearrangement joins TRBV27 to TRBJ2-7; TRBD1 agrees at 8 bases. J was trimmed by 4 bases and V by 0 bases; bases with no gene match: 5. Germline CDR1 is MNHEY and CDR2 is SMNVEV (reference sequence). The CDR3 has 15 residues. CDR3 amino acids: CASSLSTGGSYEQYF. The CDR3 coding sequence is TGTGCCAGCAGTTTATCCACAGGGGGTTCGTACGAGCAGTACTTC.

The chain carries TRBV7-3 and TRBJ1-6; 8 bases align to TRBD1. The V and J ends lost 4 bases and 12 bases, in that order; junction bases with no gene match: 2. The CDR3 runs to 12 residues. Germline values: CDR1 SGHTA, CDR2 FQGTGA. The CDR3 spells CASSSTGGPLHF. In DNA form, the CDR3 reads TGTGCCAGCAGCTCCACAGGGGGACCCCTCCACTTT.

This clonotype was observed a few times. The chain recombines TRBV29-1 with TRBJ2-3, with 10 bases fitting TRBD1. Germline-derived CDR1 and CDR2 are SQVTM and ANQGSEA. The V gene end was trimmed by 6 bases and the J gene end by 4 bases; junction bases not matched to a gene: 10. There are 15 residues in the CDR3. In nucleotides, the CDR3 is TGCAGCGTAAAGACGACAGGGGGCATCGCAGATACGCAGTATTTT. Translated, it gives CSVKTTGGIADTQYF.